This T cell receptor (beta chain) was observed in a study of blood T cell repertoires in COVID-19. Turning to the study itself: COVID-19 samples collected from the United States, Italy and Spain covered acute and convalescent phases. Sample material is recorded as cDNA or gDNA derived from T cells, B-cell-depleted T cells, or PBMCs.

Germline lookup yields CDR1 SNHLY and CDR2 FYNNEI. This CDR3 is 15 amino acids long. V dropped 8 bases and J dropped 2; count of bases not matched to a gene: 8. In the study's own analysis: Researchers report that nucleated cell counts were estimated from reference gene primer amplification. This table comes from immunoSEQ multiplex PCR, and its TCRdb copy is limited to in-frame clones, with some not included. The D gene and trimming were derived from the DNA, and the V and J assignments and clone size from that table. This sample has under 200,000 clones, with approximately 81% found just once. Seattle's enrolled individuals joined amid active infection and were then monitored longitudinally. This clone was picked up one time.

This clonotype was obtained from a woman aged 60-70 years with COVID-19, enrolled during active disease. The chain joins TRBV2 to TRBJ2-2, with 7 bases aligning to TRBD2. Material for sequencing was peripheral blood. This chain's CDR3 is CASDDPSGNTGELFF. CDR3 DNA: TGTGCCAGCGACGATCCTAGCGGTAACACCGGGGAGCTGTTTTTT.